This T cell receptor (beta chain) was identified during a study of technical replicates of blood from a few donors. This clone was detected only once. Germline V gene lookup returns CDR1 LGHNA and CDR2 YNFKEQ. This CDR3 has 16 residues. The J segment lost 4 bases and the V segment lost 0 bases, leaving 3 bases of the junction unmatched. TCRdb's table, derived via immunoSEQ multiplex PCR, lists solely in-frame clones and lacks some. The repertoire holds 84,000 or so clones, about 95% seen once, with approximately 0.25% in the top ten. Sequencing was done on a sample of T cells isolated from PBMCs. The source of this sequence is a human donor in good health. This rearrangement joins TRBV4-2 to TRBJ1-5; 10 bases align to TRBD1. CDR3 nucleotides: TGTGCCAGCAGCCAAGATCGGACAGGGGGAAATCAGCCCCAGCATTTT. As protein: CASSQDRTGGNQPQHF.